The clone carrying this T cell receptor (beta chain) was counted a few times. Its target is not known. Each CDR3 protein gets one entry after TCRdb re-called the reads with MiXCR. The sample has fewer than 1,000,000 distinct CDR3 sequences; under 40% are singletons. This sample is drawn from a study of T cell repertoires in cytomegalovirus infection. Study-wide background: Recently identified HLA-C-restricted CMV epitopes and well-studied HLA-B-restricted CMV epitopes were used by the study. From public TCR beta signatures came an indication of both CMV infection and matching HLA type.

Study observations and caveats: CMV-specific TCR beta clonotypes restricted by HLA-C dominated the ex vivo response.

The CDR3 is made up of 14 amino acids. From germline, CDR1 is SGHVS and CDR2 FNYEAQ. With 5 bases removed from V and 2 bases from J, the gap between germline ends came to 12 bases. The chain couples TRBV7-6 to TRBJ1-2; the D gene is possibly TRBD1 (6 bases). This TCR derives from a human donor in good health (CMV status not recorded). Some clones in this sample may be carry-over from other donors' samples. Sequenced material: cultured CD8+ T cells from PBMCs, taken from culture after CMV antigen stimulation. The CDR3 nucleotides are TGTGCCAGCAGCCCAGGGGTGGGGAACTATGGCTACACCTTC. Translated: CASSPGVGNYGYTF.